A selection of T cell receptor beta chains follows, all from one sample in a study of regulatory T cells in long-lasting Graves disease. TCRdb re-analysed the multiplex PCR reads in MiXCR, keeping a single row per CDR3 protein. The sample shows about 540,000 distinct CDR3 sequences, about 13% of them seen only once. This sample also appeared in a second study, on T cells in Graves' hyperthyroidism and ophthalmopathy.

Specimen: peripheral blood mononuclear cells (PBMCs), collected at new diagnosis, from a patient treated with antithyroid drugs. The source is a man younger than 40 with Graves disease. Both conserved end residues are part of each CDR3. Fields, in order: V gene, D gene, J gene, clone size, CDR3 protein, CDR3 DNA. D genes are given only for firm matches. Not all rows give a size; the values are once, few, many and, for expanded clones, a class.

TRBV6-1	TRBD2	TRBJ2-2	many	CASRAPGLADTGELFF	TGTGCCAGCAGGGCACCGGGACTAGCGGACACCGGGGAGCTGTTTTTT
TRBV7-8	TRBD1	TRBJ1-2	many	CASSWGQGVPNYGYTF	TGTGCCAGCAGCTGGGGACAGGGGGTCCCTAACTATGGCTACACCTTC
TRBV29-1	.	TRBJ1-1	many	CSVDVGASATEAFF	TGCAGCGTTGATGTAGGGGCGTCGGCCACTGAAGCTTTCTTT
TRBV10-3	TRBD2	TRBJ2-7	few	CAITTSGRTEQYF	TGTGCCATCACGACTAGCGGGAGGACCGAGCAGTACTTC
TRBV27	.	TRBJ2-5	many	CASRVRDRGETQYF	TGTGCCAGCAGAGTACGCGACCGGGGAGAGACCCAGTACTTC
TRBV6-5	.	TRBJ2-5	many	CASSYSGGTKQETQYF	TGTGCCAGCAGTTACTCGGGTGGCACCAAGCAAGAGACCCAGTACTTC
TRBV2	TRBD1	TRBJ1-6	many	CASSVHTGDNSPLHF	TGTGCCAGCAGTGTCCATACAGGGGATAATTCACCCCTCCACTTT
TRBV18	TRBD1	TRBJ2-1	.	CASSPGQGAGNEQFF	TGTGCCAGCTCACCAGGACAGGGGGCTGGCAATGAGCAGTTCTTC
TRBV29-1	.	TRBJ2-7	.	CSVEDAVSPSYNEQYF	TGCAGCGTTGAAGACGCTGTTTCTCCCTCCTACAATGAGCAGTACTTC
TRBV27	.	TRBJ2-7	few	CASSFQSQQYF	TGTGCCAGCAGTTTCCAATCTCAGCAGTACTTC
TRBV27	.	TRBJ2-6	few	CASSYSRSGANVLTF	TGTGCCAGCAGTTACAGCCGTTCTGGGGCCAACGTCCTGACTTTC
TRBV6-5	.	TRBJ2-1	many	CASSYASGPYNEQFF	TGTGCCAGCAGTTATGCAAGCGGCCCCTACAATGAGCAGTTCTTC
TRBV27	TRBD2	TRBJ2-1	.	CASSLSSGLAGGDEQFF	TGTGCCAGCAGTCTCAGCTCGGGACTAGCGGGAGGCGATGAGCAGTTCTTC
TRBV29-1	TRBD1	TRBJ2-2	many	CSASGTASSWNTGELFF	TGCAGCGCCTCCGGGACAGCGAGTTCTTGGAACACCGGGGAGCTGTTTTTT
TRBV4-1	.	TRBJ2-2	many	CASSQVPGQGTGELFF	TGCGCCAGCAGCCAAGTCCCAGGGCAGGGCACCGGGGAGCTGTTTTTT
TRBV20-1	TRBD1	TRBJ1-2	many	CSANPGQGKKGYTF	TGCAGTGCTAATCCGGGACAGGGGAAAAAGGGCTACACCTTC
TRBV5-1	TRBD2	TRBJ2-1	.	CASSLAGTSGRIGEQFF	TGCGCCAGCAGCTTGGCCGGAACTAGCGGGAGGATCGGTGAGCAGTTCTTC
TRBV19	.	TRBJ1-5	few	CASSMRGVGRMGTQPQHF	TGTGCCAGTAGTATGAGAGGCGTCGGACGCATGGGCACTCAGCCCCAGCATTTT
TRBV2	.	TRBJ2-3	many	CASSVGESPDTQYF	TGTGCCAGCAGTGTCGGGGAGTCGCCAGATACGCAGTATTTT
TRBV6-1	.	TRBJ2-7	few	CASIQRAPYEQYF	TGTGCCAGCATCCAGCGGGCCCCCTACGAGCAGTACTTC
TRBV15	.	TRBJ2-5	few	CATRGDSKETQYF	TGTGCCACCAGGGGGGACTCCAAAGAGACCCAGTACTTC
TRBV7-9	.	TRBJ2-7	many	CASSFLQGVSYEQYF	TGTGCCAGCAGCTTCCTCCAGGGAGTCTCCTACGAGCAGTACTTC
TRBV4-2	TRBD2	TRBJ2-1	few	CASSLIRGDEQFF	TGTGCCAGCAGCCTTATTCGGGGGGATGAGCAGTTCTTC
TRBV6-4	TRBD1	TRBJ1-2	.	CASSEQGQGAGGYTF	TGTGCCAGCAGTGAACAAGGACAGGGGGCTGGTGGCTACACCTTC
TRBV29-1	.	TRBJ2-5	.	CSVESARGETQYF	TGCAGCGTTGAATCGGCGAGGGGGGAGACCCAGTACTTC
TRBV11-3	.	TRBJ2-1	many	CASSLAGGPDEQFF	TGTGCCAGCAGCTTAGCGGGCGGGCCAGACGAGCAGTTCTTC
TRBV20-1	TRBD2	TRBJ2-2	many	CSAPKSSLAGVGAGELFF	TGCAGTGCACCTAAATCGAGTCTAGCGGGAGTCGGGGCCGGGGAGCTGTTTTTT
TRBV20-1	TRBD2	TRBJ2-1	few	CSASLTSGRVYNEQFF	TGCAGTGCCAGCTTAACTAGCGGGAGGGTTTACAATGAGCAGTTCTTC
TRBV2	.	TRBJ2-4	.	CASSQSDERFF	TGTGCCAGCAGTCAGTCTGATGAGCGGTTCTTC
TRBV6-2/TRBV6-3	.	TRBJ2-3	many	CASSYYLPGTMGDTQYF	TGTGCCAGCAGTTACTATCTACCGGGGACAATGGGGGATACGCAGTATTTT
TRBV10-2	.	TRBJ2-7	few	CASRQLSYEQYF	TGCGCCAGCAGACAACTCTCCTACGAGCAGTACTTC
TRBV29-1	.	TRBJ2-7	many	CSVERTEGGYEQYF	TGCAGCGTTGAGAGGACAGAGGGGGGCTACGAGCAGTACTTC
TRBV19	.	TRBJ1-2	.	CASSIFREDYGYTF	TGTGCCAGTAGTATATTCAGGGAAGACTATGGCTACACCTTC
TRBV29-1	TRBD2	TRBJ2-5	many	CSAPKAGLQETQYF	TGCAGCGCCCCCAAAGCGGGACTTCAAGAGACCCAGTACTTC
TRBV5-5	.	TRBJ2-5	.	CASRRTYREYQETQYF	TGTGCCAGCAGGCGGACGTACAGGGAATATCAAGAGACCCAGTACTTC
TRBV19	.	TRBJ1-5	few	CASSNFRKNNQPQHF	TGTGCCAGTAGTAATTTTCGGAAGAACAATCAGCCCCAGCATTTT
TRBV24-1	.	TRBJ2-2	many	CATSEPLPGAGELFF	TGTGCCACCAGTGAGCCCCTCCCAGGAGCCGGGGAGCTGTTTTTT
TRBV27	.	TRBJ2-7	many	CASMIMRGGDEQYF	TGTGCCAGCATGATTATGCGGGGAGGCGACGAGCAGTACTTC
TRBV10-1	TRBD2	TRBJ2-1	many	CASSATSGSEYNEQFF	TGCGCCAGCAGTGCGACTAGCGGGAGTGAGTACAATGAGCAGTTCTTC
TRBV7-8	TRBD1	TRBJ2-5	many	CASSLGLDRGETQYF	TGTGCCAGCAGCTTAGGTTTGGACAGGGGGGAGACCCAGTACTTC
TRBV7-2	.	TRBJ2-2	many	CASSLGLGTTGELFF	TGTGCCAGCAGCTTAGGTCTAGGAACCACCGGGGAGCTGTTTTTT
TRBV7-9	.	TRBJ2-5	.	CASSWYREETQYF	TGTGCCAGCAGCTGGTACAGGGAAGAGACCCAGTACTTC
TRBV27	.	TRBJ1-5	many	CASARRTDQPQHF	TGTGCCAGCGCCAGACGGACGGATCAGCCCCAGCATTTT
TRBV12-3/TRBV12-4	TRBD2	TRBJ2-7	many	CASSLAGTSRGEQYF	TGTGCCAGCAGTTTAGCGGGGACTAGCCGTGGCGAGCAGTACTTC
TRBV5-1	TRBD1	TRBJ1-1	.	CASSLEQGEAFF	TGCGCCAGCAGCTTGGAACAGGGGGAAGCTTTCTTT
TRBV5-1	TRBD1	TRBJ1-2	few	CASSLGTGDTGYTF	TGCGCCAGCAGCTTGGGGACAGGGGACACGGGCTACACCTTC
TRBV18	TRBD2	TRBJ2-7	.	CASSPRTSGSFEQYF	TGTGCCAGCTCACCAAGGACTAGCGGGAGTTTCGAGCAGTACTTC
TRBV7-7	.	TRBJ2-2	many	CASSFGTFNTGELFF	TGTGCTAGCAGCTTCGGGACTTTTAACACCGGGGAGCTGTTTTTT
TRBV2	.	TRBJ2-7	many	CASKRGREGEQYF	TGTGCCAGCAAAAGGGGCAGGGAAGGCGAGCAGTACTTC
TRBV13	TRBD1	TRBJ1-6	few	CASSRGQHSSYNSPLHF	TGTGCCAGCAGCCGGGGACAGCATAGCTCCTATAATTCACCCCTCCACTTT
TRBV7-3	TRBD2	TRBJ2-7	many	CASRLSGSDNEQYF	TGTGCCAGCCGCCTTAGCGGGAGTGACAACGAGCAGTACTTC
TRBV7-7	TRBD2	TRBJ2-2	.	CASSSQGLASTGELFF	TGTGCTAGCAGTTCCCAGGGACTAGCTAGCACCGGGGAGCTGTTTTTT
TRBV5-1	.	TRBJ2-3	few	CASSLTSVGSDTQYF	TGCGCCAGCAGCCTGACTAGTGTGGGCTCAGATACGCAGTATTTT
TRBV6-2/TRBV6-3	.	TRBJ2-1	few	CASSSYRDNEQFF	TGTGCCAGCAGCTCCTACCGGGACAATGAGCAGTTCTTC
TRBV15	.	TRBJ2-5	many	CATSREETQYF	TGTGCCACCAGCAGAGAAGAGACCCAGTACTTC
TRBV7-2	TRBD2	TRBJ2-1	many	CASSPRTSGSWRGEQFF	TGTGCCAGCAGCCCCCGGACTAGCGGGAGTTGGCGGGGTGAGCAGTTCTTC
TRBV12-3/TRBV12-4	TRBD2	TRBJ2-1	many	CASSLVNLVREGSYNEQFF	TGTGCCAGCAGTTTAGTGAATTTAGTGCGGGAGGGCTCCTACAATGAGCAGTTCTTC